The TCR beta chain described here comes from a study of cytomegalovirus exposure and HLA in healthy donors. The CDR3 spans 11 residues. Germline V CDR1 and CDR2: DFQATT, SNEGSKA (reference sequence). V dropped 3 bases and J dropped 9 bases, with 11 bases sitting between them. Study outcomes and limitations: Most subjects had HLA-A and HLA-B alleles reportedly predicted accurately by TCR beta sequences. Being indistinguishable, some V segments were excluded, TRBV6-2 and TRBV6-3 among them. Later findings reportedly placed an Asian-associated ancestry cluster below the approximately 670-donor mean for N-insertions. V- and J-gene trimming of TCR beta was linked (in a later analysis) to a missense DCLRE1C variant.

As to this clone: The antigen remains undetermined.

PCR was performed using 60 Vbeta and 13 Jbeta primers. Data came from immunoSEQ multiplex PCR; TCRdb stores just in-frame clones and leaves some out. Seen here are 150,000 to 200,000 clones, around 80% observed once, and the top ten hold just over 2%. V gene TRBV20-1 combines with J gene TRBJ1-2; weak D call: TRBD1 (5 bases). The TCR was taken from a woman aged 30 to 39 in good health and CMV-seropositive. Sequenced material: PBMCs. This CDR3 is CSASWAGSYTF. For the CDR3, the DNA is TGCAGTGCTAGTTGGGCAGGGAGCTACACCTTC.